This T cell receptor beta chain appears in the sequencing data of a study of T-cell reconstitution after alpha-beta-depleted transplantation in children. Of note for this clonotype: Its antigen is as yet unknown.

Looked up from germline, CDR1 is KGHDR and CDR2 is SFDVKD. The CDR3 length is 15 residues. Losses at the gene ends were 4 bases for V and 4 bases for J; bases not matched to a gene: 7. Overall study results and limits: Expanded graft clones numbering several hundred reportedly gave rise to alpha-beta T cells about two months after transplant. High day-60 TCRbeta diversity in some patients came from surviving recipient T cells and thymic progenitors. After one year, T-cell counts and TCRbeta diversity mostly came from new T cells.

A library of TCRbeta sequences, prepared with unique molecular identifiers, was generated. MiXCR, run by TCRdb on the PCR reads, gives a single entry per CDR3 protein. The profile shows around 600,000 distinct CDR3 sequences, roughly 23% of them singletons. This material consisted of PBMCs, mostly from graft donor cells, taken 360 days after TCRalphabeta/CD19-depleted stem cell transplant. This clonotype originated in a boy less than two years old who had a stem cell transplant for acute myeloid leukemia, so the T cells may come from the graft donor. The chain has TRBV24-1 and TRBJ2-5; TRBD1 matches at 8 bases. The CDR3 DNA reads as TGTGCCACCAGTGAGCAGACAGGGGTCGGAGAGACCCAGTACTTC. Protein product: CATSEQTGVGETQYF.